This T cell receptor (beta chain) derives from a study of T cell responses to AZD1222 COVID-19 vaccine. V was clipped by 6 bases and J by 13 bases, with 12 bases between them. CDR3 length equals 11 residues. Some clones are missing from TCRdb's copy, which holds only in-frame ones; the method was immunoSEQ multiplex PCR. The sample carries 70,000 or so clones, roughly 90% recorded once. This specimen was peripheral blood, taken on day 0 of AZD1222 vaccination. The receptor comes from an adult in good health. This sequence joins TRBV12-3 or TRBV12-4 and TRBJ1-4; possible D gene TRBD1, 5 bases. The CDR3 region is CASSSQQGLFF. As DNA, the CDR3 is TGTGCCAGCAGCTCCCAGCAGGGACTGTTTTTT.